This T cell receptor beta chain was observed in a study of T cells in Graves' hyperthyroidism and ophthalmopathy. Ophthalmopathy patients showed a Clinical Activity Score of at least 3, NOSPECS grade of at least 4 and duration under 3 months. Pregnant or lactating patients were excluded, as were those with uncontrolled infection or other autoimmune disease. This clonotype appeared a few times. Antigen unknown. Germline loops: CDR1 SNHLY, CDR2 FYNNEI. J lost 14 bases, V lost 3 bases, and 8 bases had no gene match. There are 13 residues in the CDR3. Study outcomes and limitations: Ophthalmopathy was told apart from stable hyperthyroidism by a 13 V-J model.

Amplified TCR beta CDR3 regions came from RNA transcripts. Carried out on the TCR CDR3, a first-round RT-PCR used the HTBI primer set. From the multiplex PCR reads, TCRdb called clonotypes with MiXCR, one entry per CDR3 protein. The sample lists around 620,000 distinct CDR3 sequences; 12% to 15% were seen once. This chain joins TRBV2 and TRBJ1-2; TRBD1 aligns across 11 bases. The sequence was obtained from a woman aged 18-35 years with Graves' ophthalmopathy. Source material: blood. DNA of the CDR3: TGTGCCAGCAGTGACGGACAGGGGGCGAAAAGTACCTTC. Amino acid sequence: CASSDGQGAKSTF.